A selection of T cell receptor beta chains follows, all from one sample in a study of identifying expanded T cells in peripheral blood. Produced via immunoSEQ multiplex PCR; TCRdb's table is partial and in-frame only. This sample has 45,000 to 75,000 clones, with about four fifths found just once. The sequenced material came from blood. The receptors here all came from a person aged 18 to 70 in good health. CDR3s include the opening cysteine and the closing phenylalanine or tryptophan. The D gene is left open where the match is weak. Clone sizes are given selectively: once, few, many, or a class where the clone is expanded.

cdr3_aa cdr3_nt j_call v_call d_call clone_size
CASSMRGQGTEKLFF TGTGCCAGTAGTATGCGGGGACAGGGAACGGAAAAACTGTTTTTT TRBJ1-4 TRBV19 TRBD1 .
CASSTLQGFGYTF TGTGCCAGTAGTACTTTACAGGGATTTGGCTACACCTTC TRBJ1-2 TRBV19 . .
CASQEYHQPQHF TGTGCCTCGCAAGAGTACCATCAGCCCCAGCATTTT TRBJ1-5 TRBV6-1 . few
CASSISMGGGNQPQHF TGTGCCAGTAGTATTTCGATGGGTGGTGGCAATCAGCCCCAGCATTTT TRBJ1-5 TRBV19 . .
CATREERAGHSNQPQHF TGTGCCACCAGAGAAGAGCGGGCAGGGCATAGCAATCAGCCCCAGCATTTT TRBJ1-5 TRBV15 . .
CASSQDSSGSPPYNEQFF TGCGCCAGCAGCCAAGATTCTAGCGGGAGCCCGCCCTACAATGAGCAGTTCTTC TRBJ2-1 TRBV4-3 TRBD2 .
CASSLARDSDTQYF TGTGCCAGCAGCTTAGCCAGGGACTCAGATACGCAGTATTTT TRBJ2-3 TRBV7-9 . .
CASSGAGEETQYF TGTGCCAGCAGTGGTGCAGGGGAAGAGACCCAGTACTTC TRBJ2-5 TRBV2 . .
CASSQSGWTTLFADTQYF TGCGCCAGCAGTCAATCGGGCTGGACAACCCTGTTCGCAGATACGCAGTATTTT TRBJ2-3 TRBV23-1 . .
CSARGGNGYTF TGCAGTGCTAGAGGAGGGAATGGCTACACCTTC TRBJ1-2 TRBV20-1 . .
CASTSGVRTGELFF TGTGCCAGCACCTCGGGAGTGAGAACCGGGGAGCTGTTTTTT TRBJ2-2 TRBV6-1 . once
CASRDRAFTGELFF TGTGCCAGCAGGGACAGGGCTTTCACCGGGGAGCTGTTTTTT TRBJ2-2 TRBV11-1 TRBD1 .
CAISGGVLTGNEQFF TGTGCCATCAGTGGGGGGGTGCTAACCGGTAATGAGCAGTTCTTC TRBJ2-1 TRBV10-3 . .
CASSSGQAVAKNIQYF TGTGCCAGCAGCTCAGGACAGGCAGTAGCCAAAAACATTCAGTACTTC TRBJ2-4 TRBV11-3 TRBD1 .
CASSAGSGGPRQFF TGCGCCAGCAGCGCAGGGAGCGGGGGGCCGCGACAGTTCTTC TRBJ2-1 TRBV4-1 TRBD2 .
CASSVEEGPYNEQFF TGTGCCAGCAGCGTGGAAGAGGGGCCTTACAATGAGCAGTTCTTC TRBJ2-1 TRBV11-3 . once
CASSLDWQGDSPLHF TGCGCCAGCAGCTTGGACTGGCAGGGTGATTCACCCCTCCACTTT TRBJ1-6 TRBV5-1 . .
CASSLTIGATQYF TGTGCCAGCAGCCTTACAATCGGGGCTACGCAGTATTTT TRBJ2-3 TRBV14 . .
CASSLTQGVYGYTF TGTGCCAGCAGCTTGACGCAGGGTGTCTATGGCTACACCTTC TRBJ1-2 TRBV5-4 . .
CASSLGDVYNEQFF TGTGCCAGCAGCTTAGGGGACGTGTACAATGAGCAGTTCTTC TRBJ2-1 TRBV7-8 . .
CASSLGLGKGGTRETQYF TGTGCCAGCAGCTTAGGTCTAGGGAAGGGAGGCACGCGGGAGACCCAGTACTTC TRBJ2-5 TRBV7-2 . .
CASSPRSADYGYTF TGCGCCAGCAGCCCTCGAAGTGCGGATTATGGCTACACCTTC TRBJ1-2 TRBV4-3 . .
CASSRTGPDGYTF TGCGCCAGCAGTCGGACAGGGCCGGATGGCTACACCTTC TRBJ1-2 TRBV5-1 TRBD1 few
CASSPRPTGFRTEAFF TGTGCCAGCAGCCCCCGGCCCACAGGTTTTCGCACTGAAGCTTTCTTT TRBJ1-1 TRBV9 . .
CASSRDSSSGYTF TGTGCCAGCAGCCGGGACAGTTCTTCTGGCTACACCTTC TRBJ1-2 TRBV5-6 TRBD1 once
CASRVPGQETQYF TGTGCCAGCAGGGTTCCGGGCCAAGAGACCCAGTACTTC TRBJ2-5 TRBV6-5 . .
CASGTGENSPLHF TGTGCCAGCGGGACAGGGGAAAATTCACCCCTCCACTTT TRBJ1-6 TRBV25-1 TRBD1 .
CASSLEGQQLYF TGCGCCAGCAGCTTGGAGGGACAACAGTTGTATTTT TRBJ2-3 TRBV5-1 . .
CASSRGTPRDEQFF TGTGCCAGCAGCAGGGGGACTCCCCGCGATGAGCAGTTCTTC TRBJ2-1 TRBV6-5 . .
CASSPQGFGYTF TGTGCCAGTAGTCCTCAGGGATTCGGCTACACCTTC TRBJ1-2 TRBV19 . .
CASKAGAVNTGELFF TGTGCCAGCAAGGCCGGGGCAGTCAACACCGGGGAGCTGTTTTTT TRBJ2-2 TRBV9 . .
CAGQGQGAYGYTF TGTGCCGGGCAGGGACAGGGAGCCTATGGCTACACCTTC TRBJ1-2 TRBV30 TRBD1 .
CASSESDRVNQHF TGTGCCAGCAGCGAATCAGACAGGGTGAACCAGCATTTT TRBJ1-5 TRBV6-1 TRBD1 .
CASIDRPSSYEQYF TGTGCCAGCATTGACAGGCCGAGCTCCTACGAGCAGTACTTC TRBJ2-7 TRBV2 . few
CASSYRGQGGYGYTF TGTGCCAGCAGTTACCGCGGACAGGGGGGCTATGGCTACACCTTC TRBJ1-2 TRBV6-5 TRBD1 once
CASSHTLGRQLYSGNTIYF TGTGCCAGCAGCCATACCCTTGGCCGACAGTTATACTCTGGAAACACCATATATTTT TRBJ1-3 TRBV11-2 . .
CASSLGTGPQHF TGTGCCAGCAGCTTAGGGACGGGGCCCCAGCATTTT TRBJ1-5 TRBV7-9 . .
CASSLNGNEKLFF TGCGCCAGCAGCTTGAATGGTAATGAAAAACTGTTTTTT TRBJ1-4 TRBV5-1 . .
CASSITGSSGSYNSPLHF TGTGCCAGCAGTATAACAGGGAGTTCCGGCTCCTATAATTCACCCCTCCACTTT TRBJ1-6 TRBV7-8 . .
CAWSAERGYTF TGTGCCTGGAGCGCCGAGCGGGGCTACACCTTC TRBJ1-2 TRBV30 . .
CASSYRRTPPYNEQFF TGTGCCAGCAGTTATAGAAGGACTCCTCCCTACAATGAGCAGTTCTTC TRBJ2-1 TRBV6-5 . .
CASSPDWDTDTQYF TGTGCCAGCAGCCCAGACTGGGACACAGATACGCAGTATTTT TRBJ2-3 TRBV5-6 . .
CASSRTTWDEQYF TGTGCCAGCAGCCGGACCACGTGGGACGAGCAGTACTTC TRBJ2-7 TRBV2 . .
CASSPKLGGSGYTF TGCGCCAGCAGCCCAAAACTCGGGGGGAGCGGCTACACCTTC TRBJ1-2 TRBV5-1 . .
CASSLYRTGDTQYF TGCGCCAGCAGCTTGTACAGGACAGGGGATACGCAGTATTTT TRBJ2-3 TRBV5-1 TRBD1 once
CASSLAKKSPSETQYF TGTGCCAGCAGCTTAGCTAAAAAGAGTCCGTCCGAGACCCAGTACTTC TRBJ2-5 TRBV7-9 . .
CASSHSTQLGYTF TGTGCCAGCAGCCACAGTACCCAACTTGGCTACACCTTC TRBJ1-2 TRBV14 . once
CASSAFGRRGHGYTF TGTGCCAGCAGTGCCTTTGGTCGCAGGGGGCACGGCTACACCTTC TRBJ1-2 TRBV2 TRBD1 .